These 23 T cell receptor beta chains came from one sample sequenced in a study of blood T cell repertoires in COVID-19. Profiling relied on immunoSEQ multiplex PCR, and the TCRdb table lists in-frame clones only, not all of them. The data contain 120,000 or so clones, roughly 84% of them singletons. Specimen: PBMCs or T cells enriched from blood (not recorded which). All receptors come from a woman in her twenties or thirties who had recovered from COVID-19.

V is TRBV27 and J is TRBJ2-3; 9 bases agree with TRBD2. This CDR3 region has 17 residues. Trimming took 2 bases from V and 5 from J; bases not matched to a gene: 11. Looked up from germline, CDR1 is MNHEY and CDR2 is SMNVEV (reference sequence). In DNA, the CDR3 is TGTGCCAGCAGTTTAGATGGTAGCGGGAGCTTGATAGATACGCAGTATTTT. It translates to CASSLDGSGSLIDTQYF.

This chain uses TRBV18 with TRBJ2-5; D remains ambiguous. V lost 5 bases to trimming and J lost 5 bases, with 30 bases between them. CDR1 is KGHSH and CDR2 is LQKENI in the germline V gene. There are 19 residues in the CDR3. The CDR3 DNA is TGTGCCAGCTCAGGTTTTCCCGGCTCCATTCTGAGGAAGTTGGAGACCCAGTACTTC. Translated, it gives CASSGFPGSILRKLETQYF.

The chain links TRBV7-3 to TRBJ2-5; possibly TRBD2 for D (6 bases). V lost 3 bases, J lost 5 bases, and 19 bases lay in between. Germline lookup yields CDR1 SGHTA and CDR2 FQGTGA. This CDR3 spans 16 amino acids. The CDR3 coding sequence is TGTGCCAGCAGCTTCGGCGGGCGGGGAGAGTCCGAGACCCAGTACTTC. Protein sequence: CASSFGGRGESETQYF.

V gene TRBV6-5 combines with J gene TRBJ1-2; 8 bases are a match to TRBD1. CDR3 size: 13 residues. Germline loops: CDR1 MNHEY, CDR2 SVGAGI. Trimming removed 6 bases from V and 4 bases from J; junction bases left unmatched: 4. The CDR3, as DNA: TGTGCCAGCAGCCGGGACAGGACCTATGGCTACACCTTC. Its translation is CASSRDRTYGYTF.

This rearrangement joins TRBV4-2 to TRBJ1-6; D perhaps matches TRBD1 (5 bases). Deletions cut 0 bases from V and 0 bases from J, with 12 bases between. CDR3 length: 18 residues. The germline gives CDR1 LGHNA, CDR2 YNFKEQ. The CDR3 sequence: CASSQDRGLSSYNSPLHF. The CDR3 DNA is TGTGCCAGCAGCCAAGATAGGGGATTGAGCTCCTATAATTCACCCCTCCACTTT.

This clone has a single count. V is TRBV21-1 and J is TRBJ2-2; TRBD2, the table's D call, was not compared with the DNA. TRBV21-1 has pseudogene status. The CDR3 is 15 amino acids. CDR3 amino acids: CASSPAGHNTGELFF. For the CDR3, the DNA is TGTGCCAGCAGCCCAGCGGGACATAACACCGGGGAGCTGTTTTTT.

In this sample, this clone turned up once. The chain has TRBV28 and TRBJ2-7; possible D gene TRBD2, 7 bases. Germline V CDR1 and CDR2: MDHEN, SYDVKM. CDR3 length: 12 residues. With 5 bases removed from V and 13 bases from J, the gap between germline ends came to 18 bases. The CDR3: CASSSGTIRPYF. Here the CDR3 DNA reads TGTGCCAGCAGTAGCGGGACAATCAGACCATACTTC. Looking up the rest from reference TRBV28 and TRBJ2-7 gives the full variable domain: DVKVTQSSRYLVKRTGEKVFLECVQDMDHENMFWYRQDPGLGLRLIYFSYDVKMKEKGDIPEGYSVSREKKERFSLILESASTNQTSMYLCASSSGTIRPYFGPGTRLTVT.

The chain uses TRBV6-2 or TRBV6-3 and TRBJ1-2, with 12 bases that match TRBD1. V lost 5 bases and J lost 6; bases outside the gene matches: 13. The length of the CDR3 is 17 residues. CDR1 is MNHEY and CDR2 is SVGEGT in the germline V gene. The CDR3 nucleotides are TGTGCCAGCAGTCCCTTGGGACAGGGGGCGGGGAAGAATGGCTACACCTTC. Its translation is CASSPLGQGAGKNGYTF.

This clone was seen a single time. This sequence joins TRBV27 and TRBJ2-1, with 9 positions matching TRBD2. The V gene end was trimmed by 1 base and the J gene end by 5 bases; junction bases not matched to a gene: 12. This CDR3 contains 18 residues. Germline CDR1 MNHEY, CDR2 SMNVEV (reference sequence). CDR3 region: CASSLLAWREGRDNEQFF. CDR3 nucleotides: TGTGCCAGCAGTTTATTAGCTTGGCGGGAGGGCCGCGACAATGAGCAGTTCTTC.

V is TRBV7-9 and J is TRBJ1-3, with D possibly TRBD1 on 6 matching bases. The V gene lost 3 bases and the J gene lost 2 bases, with 17 bases spanning the gap. From germline, CDR1 is SEHNR and CDR2 FQNEAQ (reference sequence). This CDR3 has 17 residues. The CDR3 DNA reads TGTGCCAGCAGCTTCCCCCGCTTCGACAGGACTGGAAACACCATATATTTT. As protein: CASSFPRFDRTGNTIYF. The full variable domain, rest sourced from reference TRBV7-9 and TRBJ1-3, is DTGVSQNPRHKITKRGQNVTFRCDPISEHNRLYWYRQTLGQGPEFLTYFQNEAQLEKSRLLSDRFSAERPKGSFSTLEIQRTEQGDSAMYLCASSFPRFDRTGNTIYFGEGSWLTVV.

The chain joins TRBV23-1 to TRBJ1-1, with 7 positions matching TRBD1. TRBV23-1 belongs to the ORF category, with a function that is uncertain. Trimming cost V 7 bases and J 4 bases; bases outside gene matches: 15. This CDR3 region has 16 residues. The CDR3 loop is CASKYSRTGRSTEAFF. The CDR3, as DNA: TGCGCCAGCAAGTATTCTAGGACAGGACGGTCCACTGAAGCTTTCTTT.

The chain uses TRBV4-2 and TRBJ2-7, with 11 bases fitting TRBD1. Germline-derived CDR1 and CDR2 are LGHNA and YNFKEQ. The CDR3 extends over 17 amino acids. Trimming at V came to 3 bases and at J to 6 bases, leaving 13 bases not matched to a gene. CDR3 sequence (DNA): TGTGCCAGCAGCCATGGTACCGGGACAGGGGGGTTAAGCGAGCAGTACTTC. Encoded protein: CASSHGTGTGGLSEQYF.

The chain couples TRBV29-1 to TRBJ2-7; 10 bases fit TRBD1. The junction had 9 bases not matched to a gene; V was cut back by 6 bases and J by 4 bases. This CDR3 has 14 amino acids. Germline CDR1 SQVTM, CDR2 ANQGSEA. CDR3 nucleotide sequence: TGCAGCGTGATCCGGGACAGGGGTAGTTACGAGCAGTACTTC. The encoded protein is CSVIRDRGSYEQYF.

This rearrangement joins TRBV5-1 to TRBJ2-5; TRBD2 is a possible D gene (5 bases). The V and J ends lost 3 bases and 5 bases respectively, with 14 bases between them. The CDR3 has 14 residues. In germline, CDR1 is SGHRS, CDR2 YFSETQ. CDR3 sequence: CASSSEGIEETQYF. The DNA for the CDR3 is TGCGCCAGCAGCTCCGAGGGAATAGAGGAGACCCAGTACTTC.

The gene calls are TRBV24-1 and TRBJ2-5; 7 positions agree with TRBD1. Germline-derived CDR1 and CDR2 are KGHDR and SFDVKD. J gave up 11 bases and V 4 bases, and 12 bases lay outside the gene matches. The CDR3 is 14 amino acids. CDR3 region: CATSDIIGTAWQYF. CDR3 coding DNA: TGTGCCACCAGTGACATAATCGGGACAGCCTGGCAGTACTTC.

This sequence joins TRBV14 and TRBJ1-5; 7 bases fit TRBD1. Germline V gene lookup returns CDR1 SGHDN and CDR2 FVKESK. This CDR3 is 14 amino acids long. The J segment lost 7 bases and the V segment lost 1 base, leaving 4 bases of the junction unmatched. CDR3 sequence: CASSQGAGGQPQHF. CDR3 in DNA: TGTGCCAGCAGCCAAGGGGCAGGGGGACAGCCCCAGCATTTT.

In its sample, this clone was seen once. The chain links TRBV12-3 or TRBV12-4 to TRBJ2-2, with D perhaps matching TRBD2 (5 bases). The CDR3 runs 12 residues. V was shortened by 5 bases and J by 6 bases, with 7 bases between the two germline ends. The CDR3 nucleotides read TGTGCCAGCAGTCCCGGGGCCGGGGAGCTGTTTTTT. Its protein product is CASSPGAGELFF.

The chain joins TRBV5-1 to TRBJ1-2; D is ambiguous. With 0 bases removed from V and 4 bases from J, the gap between germline ends came to 7 bases. Germline-derived CDR1 and CDR2 are SGHRS and YFSETQ. The CDR3 has 13 amino acids. In DNA, the CDR3 is TGCGCCAGCAGCTTGGACAGACCCTATGGCTACACCTTC. Its protein is CASSLDRPYGYTF.

This rearrangement joins TRBV7-2 to TRBJ1-2; 7 bases are a match to TRBD1. This CDR3 region has 15 residues. Trimming removed 1 base from V and 9 bases from J; junction bases left unmatched: 11. Germline V gene data show CDR1 as SGHTA and CDR2 as FQGNSA. This chain's CDR3 is CASSLDAGQVNRYTF. In DNA, the CDR3 is TGTGCCAGCAGCTTAGACGCCGGACAGGTCAATCGCTACACCTTC.

The chain employs TRBV11-2 and TRBJ2-7; 9 bases map to TRBD2. This CDR3 comprises 15 residues. V trimming: 5 bases; J trimming: 3 bases; junction bases outside the gene matches: 8. Germline assignment: CDR1 SGHAT and CDR2 FQNNGV. The CDR3 DNA reads TGTGCCAGCAGCCGATCGGGACTAGCAGACTACGAGCAGTACTTC. Amino acid sequence: CASSRSGLADYEQYF.

V usage is TRBV6-4 and J usage is TRBJ1-6; 7 bases match TRBD1. This CDR3 is built from 15 residues. Germline loops: CDR1 MRHNA, CDR2 SNTAGT. V shed 2 bases, J shed 10 bases, and the junction held 8 bases outside the gene matches. CDR3 amino acids: CASSDIAGGSSPLHF. CDR3 nucleotide sequence: TGTGCCAGCAGTGACATCGCAGGGGGGAGCTCACCCCTCCACTTT.

With respect to this clone: Distinct nucleotide sequences in the sample also encode this CDR3. V usage is TRBV9 and J usage is TRBJ1-1; the D is unclear. The CDR3 has 14 amino acids. V gave up 0 bases and J gave up 0 bases, with 6 bases separating them. Germline CDR1 and CDR2: SGDLS and YYNGEE. Written as DNA, the CDR3 is TGTGCCAGCAGCGTAGACAGCTTGAACACTGAAGCTTTCTTT. It translates to CASSVDSLNTEAFF.

The J gene is TRBJ1-2, the V gene TRBV7-2, with 9 bases fitting TRBD1. Germline CDR1 reads SGHTA; CDR2 reads FQGNSA. Germline trimming cut 5 bases from V and 10 bases from J; bases unmatched to any gene: 14. The CDR3 extends over 15 amino acids. The CDR3, as DNA: TGTGCCAGCAGCCCGAACCCGAGGGGACAGGGAGACTACACCTTC. It codes for CASSPNPRGQGDYTF. The full variable domain, in which reference TRBV7-2 and TRBJ1-2 provide the parts outside the CDR3, is GAGVSQSPSNKVTEKGKDVELRCDPISGHTALYWYRQSLGQGLEFLIYFQGNSAPDKSGLPSDRFSAERTGGSVSTLTIQRTQQEDSAVYLCASSPNPRGQGDYTFGSGTRLTVV.